In its sample, the clone carrying this T cell receptor beta chain was seen once. Its specificity is unknown. Germline is not matched at one junction end, which may reflect a read error. This specimen belongs to a study of T cells in localized non-small cell lung cancer. Study-level points and caveats: Longer overall survival accompanied higher blood T cell density. Clonality peaked in uninvolved adjacent lung rather than tumor. One tumor region alone was sequenced, and heterogeneity therefore remains possible. Across samples, adjacent lung featured a median roughly 62 of the top 100 tumor clones.

Germline CDR1 is PRHDT and CDR2 is FYEKMQ (reference sequence). The CDR3 spans 14 residues. Measured with immunoSEQ multiplex PCR; TCRdb has only the in-frame clones, and not every one. The sample lists around 25,000 clones; about 93% were seen once. The sequence was collected from a woman aged 40-75 years with stage I lung adenocarcinoma. This sample comprised peripheral blood, obtained before any cancer treatment. The V and J genes are TRBV13 and TRBJ2-7; possibly TRBD1 for D (7 bases). CDR3 sequence: CANSLPSQGREQYF. In DNA form, the CDR3 reads TGTGCCAACAGCTTACCCTCACAGGGGAGGGAGCAGTACTTC. The full variable domain, rest sourced from reference TRBV13 and TRBJ2-7, is AAGVIQSPRHLIKEKRETATLKCYPIPRHDTVYWYQQGPGQDPQFLISFYEKMQSDKGSIPDRFSAQQFSDYHSELNMSSLELGDSALYFCANSLPSQGREQYFGPGTRLTVT.